This entry describes one T cell receptor beta chain. The sample belongs to a study of blood T cell repertoires in COVID-19. Sequencing used immunoSEQ multiplex PCR; TCRdb keeps in-frame clones, though not all of them. The sample lists about 85,000 clones, about 80% seen once, with about 6.3% in the top ten. CDR3 size: 13 residues. Trimming took 5 bases from V and 7 from J; bases not matched to a gene: 6. Germline V gene lookup returns CDR1 SGHAT and CDR2 FQNNGV. Input material: peripheral blood. The chain joins TRBV11-2 to TRBJ1-1; 8 positions agree with TRBD1. This clonotype was obtained from a man aged 55 to 70 with acute or convalescent COVID-19. The CDR3 DNA reads TGTGCCAGCAGCCGGATGACAGGGGATGAAGCTTTCTTT. Translated, it gives CASSRMTGDEAFF.